The 32 T cell receptor beta chains below all came from one sample that was sequenced in a study of CD8 T cells in acute hepatitis C reinfection. Profiled with immunoSEQ multiplex PCR; TCRdb holds only in-frame clones, not every one. Here the sample spans some 4,000 clones, around 41% being singletons. Study-wide results and limits: Preferential TRBV04 and TRBV06 usage appeared in all groups and was not explained by the naive pool.

Time point indicated: acute HCV infection, within 168 days of estimated infection date. The hepatitis C virus-specific receptor repertoire was characterized directly ex vivo, with no prior expansion in culture. Material: HCV NS3-1073 tetramer-sorted CD8+ T cells from PBMCs, obtained during acute infection. All receptors come from a young man with chronic hepatitis C.

V is TRBV4-2 and J is TRBJ2-7; D is perhaps TRBD2 (5 bases). The germline gives CDR1 LGHNA, CDR2 YNFKEQ. Trimming cost V 0 bases and J 6 bases, with 15 bases left between them. CDR3 length equals 15 residues. The CDR3 reads CASSQEPGVWGEQYF. Written as DNA, the CDR3 is TGTGCCAGCAGCCAAGAGCCCGGGGTGTGGGGCGAGCAGTACTTC.

The gene calls are TRBV5-5 and TRBJ2-7, with D hard to call. The germline V and J ends were trimmed by 4 bases and 2 bases, with 19 bases remaining between them. The V gene's germline CDR1 is SGHKS and CDR2 YYEKEE (reference sequence). This CDR3 spans 16 amino acids. This chain's CDR3 is CASSQESDGAPYEQYF. CDR3 sequence (DNA): TGTGCCAGCAGCCAAGAATCAGACGGAGCTCCCTACGAGCAGTACTTC. Full variable domain (remainder filled in from reference TRBV5-5 and TRBJ2-7): DAGVTQSPTHLIKTRGQQVTLRCSPISGHKSVSWYQQVLGQGPQFIFQYYEKEERGRGNFPDRFSARQFPNYSSELNVNALLLGDSALYLCASSQESDGAPYEQYFGPGTRLTVT.

By frequency in the sample, this clone is medium-sized (0.01 to 0.1%). This chain's CDR3 is CASSLLTGEPSTDTQYF. As DNA, the CDR3 is TGTGCCAGTAGTCTACTGACAGGGGAGCCTAGCACAGATACGCAGTATTTT. The chain combines TRBV19 with TRBJ2-3, with TRBD1 identical over 8 bases. CDR3 size: 17 residues. Trimming removed 5 bases from V and 0 bases from J; junction bases left unmatched: 10. The germline V gene encodes CDR1 LNHDA and CDR2 SQIVND (reference sequence).

By sample fraction, this clone is medium-sized (0.01 to 0.1%). Other DNA sequences in this specimen translate into the identical CDR3. The rearrangement uses TRBV7-6 and TRBJ2-1; D unclear. Germline V CDR1 and CDR2: SGHVS, FNYEAQ. Trimming left V 1 base short and J 4 bases short, with 8 bases between. CDR3 length equals 14 residues. The CDR3, as DNA: TGTGCCAGCAGCTTAGACGGTCAGTACAATGAGCAGTTCTTC. Its translation is CASSLDGQYNEQFF.

DNA for the CDR3: TGCGCCAGCAGCCAAGAGCGGGGGGGAACCTACGAGCAGTACTTC. Its translation is CASSQERGGTYEQYF. The chain has TRBV4-3 and TRBJ2-7; TRBD2 aligns across 9 bases. Germline CDR1 reads LGHNA; CDR2 reads YSLEER. V lost 0 bases to trimming and J lost 2 bases; unmatched junction nucleotides: 2. CDR3 length: 15 amino acids.

In its sample, this clone ranks as medium-sized (0.01 to 0.1%). The V gene is TRBV27, the J gene TRBJ2-7; D unclear. Germline CDR1 reads MNHEY; CDR2 reads SMNVEV (reference sequence). The CDR3 is made up of 13 amino acids. The V gene lost 2 bases and the J gene lost 6 bases, with 11 bases spanning the gap. The CDR3 DNA sequence: TGTGCCAGCAGTTTACTTGGTTCCGCCGAGCAGTACTTC. Translation: CASSLLGSAEQYF.

The V and J genes are TRBV4-2 and TRBJ2-1; the D gene is possibly TRBD2 (6 bases). CDR1 and CDR2 (germline): LGHNA, YNFKEQ. The CDR3 is made up of 16 amino acids. V was pared by 0 bases and J by 9 bases, with 18 bases between. The chain's CDR3 is CASSQEVSGSWGEQFF. In DNA form, the CDR3 reads TGTGCCAGCAGCCAAGAAGTAAGCGGGTCGTGGGGTGAGCAGTTCTTC.

V usage is TRBV7-8 and J usage is TRBJ2-5, with 9 bases fitting TRBD1. Near its end, the DNA agrees better with TRBJ2-7, so the J call may be wrong. Per germline, CDR1 SGHVS and CDR2 FQNEAQ. This CDR3 contains 16 residues. The CDR3 nucleotides are TGTGCCAGCAGCACAGAGACAGGGGGTAAGGCCTACGAGCAGTACTTC. It translates to CASSTETGGKAYEQYF.

This clone was detected a few times. The chain carries TRBV4-3 and TRBJ2-3; TRBD2 agrees at 9 bases. Trimming removed 0 bases from V and 4 bases from J; junction bases left unmatched: 5. The CDR3 is 16 amino acids. Germline V gives CDR1 LGHNA, CDR2 YSLEER. The CDR3 reads CASSQERVAGADTQYF. As DNA, the CDR3 is TGCGCCAGCAGCCAAGAGAGGGTAGCGGGGGCAGATACGCAGTATTTT.

This clone counts as medium-sized. Other DNA sequences from this sample encode an identical CDR3 as well. The chain recombines TRBV27 with TRBJ2-1; 12 nucleotides agree with TRBD2. Germline loops: CDR1 MNHEY, CDR2 SMNVEV (reference sequence). J was trimmed by 6 bases and V by 2 bases; bases with no gene match: 2. The CDR3 is made up of 15 amino acids. This CDR3 reads CASSLELAGGNEQFF. The CDR3 DNA follows: TGTGCCAGCAGTTTAGAACTAGCGGGGGGCAATGAGCAGTTCTTC.

The chain employs TRBV5-5 and TRBJ2-2; 8 nucleotides agree with TRBD2. The CDR3 has 16 amino acids. CDR1 and CDR2 from the germline V gene are SGHKS and YYEKEE (reference sequence). V lost 4 bases and J lost 6; bases outside the gene matches: 11. The CDR3, as DNA: TGTGCCAGCAGCCCAGAACCCGGGGGGGCCCCCGGGGAGCTGTTTTTT. Translation: CASSPEPGGAPGELFF.

The chain recombines TRBV2 with TRBJ2-2, with TRBD2 as a possible D gene (5 bases). The ends were cut back, 8 bases at V and 9 bases at J, with 16 bases in the middle. There are 13 residues in the CDR3. CDR1 is SNHLY, CDR2 FYNNEI, per germline. The DNA for the CDR3 is TGTGCCAGCGCCCGGGAACAAGGCCGGGAGCTGTTTTTT. Protein product: CASAREQGRELFF. The full variable domain, with the rest looked up from reference TRBV2 and TRBJ2-2, is EPEVTQTPSHQVTQMGQEVILRCVPISNHLYFYWYRQILGQKVEFLVSFYNNEISEKSEIFDDQFSVERPDGSNFTLKIRSTKLEDSAMYFCASAREQGRELFFGEGSRLTVL.

The V and J genes are TRBV15 and TRBJ1-1; D is ambiguous. The V end was cut by 2 bases, the J end by 8 bases, with 15 bases between. The CDR3 loop spans 14 amino acids. Per the germline V gene, CDR1 is LNHNV and CDR2 is YYDKDF (reference sequence). In DNA, the CDR3 is TGTGCCACCAGCAGACCCGACACTGGGGAAGAAGCTTTCTTT. Protein product: CATSRPDTGEEAFF. Full variable domain (outside the CDR3, taken from reference TRBV15 and TRBJ1-1): DAMVIQNPRYQVTQFGKPVTLSCSQTLNHNVMYWYQQKSSQAPKLLFHYYDKDFNNEADTPDNFQSRRPNTSFCFLDIRSPGLGDTAMYLCATSRPDTGEEAFFGQGTRLTVV.

The chain is built from TRBV4-2 and TRBJ2-7, with a possible D match to TRBD2 (6 bases). Trimming cost V 0 bases and J 2 bases, with 14 bases left between them. Germline CDR1 LGHNA, CDR2 YNFKEQ. The length of the CDR3 is 16 residues. CDR3 bases: TGTGCCAGCAGCCAAGAATCTAGCGAGGCCCCCTACGAGCAGTACTTC. Amino acid sequence: CASSQESSEAPYEQYF.

This clone was recorded a few times. The same CDR3 also results from other DNA sequences found in this sample. V usage is TRBV4-3 and J usage is TRBJ1-1; D is ambiguous. Germline CDR1 LGHNA, CDR2 YSLEER. This CDR3 has 13 residues. V lost 1 base to trimming and J lost 0 bases, with 3 bases between them. CDR3 protein: CASSQVVNTEAFF. As DNA, the CDR3 is TGCGCCAGCAGCCAAGTCGTGAACACTGAAGCTTTCTTT.

The chain recombines TRBV30 with TRBJ2-7; D unclear. V was trimmed by 6 bases and J by 0 bases, leaving 18 bases between them. The CDR3 runs 15 residues. Germline V gene sequence: CDR1 GTSNPN, CDR2 SVGIG (reference sequence). CDR3 nucleotides: TGTGCCTGCTCTAGATTAAGGGTCTACTCCTACGAGCAGTACTTC. This gives the protein CACSRLRVYSYEQYF.

The chain has TRBV15 and TRBJ2-7, with D perhaps TRBD2 (5 bases). The CDR3 runs 13 residues. The V gene lost 6 bases and the J gene lost 5 bases, with 14 bases spanning the gap. The V gene's germline CDR1 is LNHNV and CDR2 YYDKDF (reference sequence). The CDR3 protein is CATSTDGGNEQYF. The CDR3 DNA is TGTGCCACCAGTACAGACGGAGGCAACGAGCAGTACTTC.

The table lists this clone with a few counts. The junction shows a germline mismatch at one end, possibly a read error. This sample includes further DNA sequences coding for the same CDR3. V gene TRBV4-1 combines with J gene TRBJ1-1; D remains ambiguous. CDR3 length: 13 residues. Germline V CDR1 and CDR2: MGHRA, YSYEKL. The CDR3 spells CASSQEANTEAFF. In nucleotides, the CDR3 is TGTGCCAGCAGCCAAGAAGCTAACACTGAAGCTTTCTTT.

V and J are TRBV5-1 and TRBJ2-5, with a weak D call TRBD2 (5 bases). The V end lost 3 bases, the J end lost 0 bases, and 18 bases lay between the germline ends. The CDR3 covers 17 residues. CDR1 and CDR2 from the germline V gene are SGHRS and YFSETQ. The CDR3, as DNA: TGCGCCAGCAGCTCCTACCTCGGAGAGGGCTACCAAGAGACCCAGTACTTC. It encodes CASSSYLGEGYQETQYF.

The V and J genes are TRBV4-2 and TRBJ2-7, with D perhaps TRBD2 (5 bases). This CDR3 has 12 amino acids. Germline V gene lookup returns CDR1 LGHNA and CDR2 YNFKEQ. Trimming pared 5 bases from V and 3 bases from J, leaving 8 bases between. DNA of the CDR3: TGTGCCAGCAGCTTAGGACTCTACGAGCAGTACTTC. Its translation is CASSLGLYEQYF.

This clone has a handful of counts. The chain recombines TRBV4-3 with TRBJ1-2, with D unclear. This CDR3 contains 15 residues. V was shortened by 0 bases and J by 8 bases, with 16 bases between the two germline ends. CDR1 LGHNA and CDR2 YSLEER come from the germline V gene. The CDR3: CASSQEPTGLGGYTF. The CDR3 bases are TGCGCCAGCAGCCAAGAACCCACGGGCCTAGGGGGCTACACCTTC.

The rearrangement links TRBV7-3 to TRBJ2-7; TRBD1 is a possible D gene (6 bases). Germline V gene lookup returns CDR1 SGHTA and CDR2 FQGTGA. V lost 0 bases, J lost 3 bases, and 15 bases lay in between. The CDR3 extends over 16 amino acids. The chain's CDR3 is CASSLTPTQGIYEQYF. The DNA of the CDR3 is TGTGCCAGCAGCTTAACCCCGACACAGGGTATCTACGAGCAGTACTTC.

This clone occurred a few times. The CDR3 DNA reads TGTGCCAGCAGCCAAGAATCCGGTAGTGAGCAGTTCTTC. Translating gives CASSQESGSEQFF. The V call is TRBV4-2, the J call TRBJ2-1; D not resolved. CDR3 size: 13 residues. Deletions cut 0 bases from V and 9 bases from J, with 9 bases between. Germline lookup yields CDR1 LGHNA and CDR2 YNFKEQ.

This clone qualifies as large. The genes are TRBV7-6 and TRBJ1-6; no definite D call. V gave up 6 bases and J gave up 8 bases, with 8 bases separating them. CDR1 SGHVS and CDR2 FNYEAQ come from the germline V gene. The CDR3 spans 12 residues. The CDR3 here is CASSDVDSPLHF. CDR3 nucleotide sequence: TGTGCCAGCAGTGACGTAGATTCACCCCTCCACTTT. Full variable domain (remainder filled in from reference TRBV7-6 and TRBJ1-6): GAGVSQSPRYKVTKRGQDVALRCDPISGHVSLYWYRQALGQGPEFLTYFNYEAQQDKSGLPNDRFSAERPEGSISTLTIQRTEQRDSAMYRCASSDVDSPLHFGNGTRLTVT.

The chain uses TRBV9 and TRBJ2-2; D possibly corresponds to TRBD2 (5 bases). Looked up from germline, CDR1 is SGDLS and CDR2 is YYNGEE. There are 12 residues in the CDR3. The V gene lost 3 bases and the J gene lost 7 bases, with 7 bases spanning the gap. CDR3: CASSDGGGELFF. For the CDR3, the DNA is TGTGCCAGCAGCGATGGAGGCGGGGAGCTGTTTTTT.

This clone counts as large. This rearrangement joins TRBV7-8 to TRBJ2-5; 11 bases align to TRBD2. With 4 bases clipped from V and 3 bases from J, the junction kept 1 base outside the gene matches. Germline V CDR1 and CDR2: SGHVS, FQNEAQ. This CDR3 contains 14 residues. Here the CDR3 reads CASSSTSGEETQYF. The CDR3 DNA follows: TGTGCCAGCAGCTCGACTAGCGGGGAAGAGACCCAGTACTTC.

This rearrangement joins TRBV15 to TRBJ2-2, with D maybe TRBD1 (6 bases). Germline-derived CDR1 and CDR2 are LNHNV and YYDKDF (reference sequence). The CDR3 sequence is 15 residues long. The germline V and J ends were trimmed by 0 bases and 6 bases, with 11 bases remaining between them. The CDR3 DNA reads TGTGCCACCAGCAGAGAACCAGGGGCCCCCGGGGAGCTGTTTTTT. Translation gives CATSREPGAPGELFF.

The V call is TRBV4-2, the J call TRBJ2-5; 9 bases align to TRBD1. The CDR3 loop spans 16 amino acids. CDR1 LGHNA and CDR2 YNFKEQ come from the germline V gene. The V segment lost 4 bases and the J segment 1 base; nucleotides outside the gene matches: 7. The CDR3 DNA sequence: TGTGCCAGCAGCCCGTACCCGGGACAGGGCCAAGAGACCCAGTACTTC. It is translated as CASSPYPGQGQETQYF.

The chain joins TRBV5-6 to TRBJ2-1, with 10 bases that match TRBD2. Germline V gives CDR1 SGHDT, CDR2 YYEEEE. This CDR3 comprises 15 residues. After removal of 4 bases from V and 6 bases from J, the junction contained 7 bases not matched to a gene. The CDR3 nucleotides read TGTGCCAGCAGCCAAGAGATAGCGGGGGGCAATGAGCAGTTCTTC. It translates to CASSQEIAGGNEQFF.

The chain couples TRBV7-2 to TRBJ2-5; 12 bases match TRBD2. Germline V gene sequence: CDR1 SGHTA, CDR2 FQGNSA. V was pared by 5 bases and J by 5 bases, with 15 bases of the junction left unmatched. The length of the CDR3 is 18 residues. The CDR3 sequence: CASSHSPTSGGLYETQYF. CDR3 nucleotides: TGTGCCAGCAGCCATTCTCCGACTAGCGGGGGATTGTATGAGACCCAGTACTTC.

By share, this clone ranks as medium-sized (0.01 to 0.1%). This chain joins TRBV30 and TRBJ2-7, with 7 nucleotides matching TRBD2. There are 14 residues in the CDR3. V shed 1 base and J 4 bases; nucleotides not matched to a gene: 7. Germline loops: CDR1 GTSNPN, CDR2 SVGIG (reference sequence). In DNA form, the CDR3 reads TGTGCCTGGAGTGATAAGCGGGAAGAATACGAGCAGTACTTC. Translating it yields CAWSDKREEYEQYF.

The chain joins TRBV27 to TRBJ2-7, with 10 bases matching TRBD1. Losses at the gene ends were 2 bases for V and 7 bases for J; bases not matched to a gene: 8. Germline V gene lookup returns CDR1 MNHEY and CDR2 SMNVEV (reference sequence). The CDR3 sequence is 15 residues long. CDR3 sequence: CASSLGGQGVQEQYF. CDR3 sequence (DNA): TGTGCCAGCAGTTTAGGTGGACAGGGGGTTCAAGAGCAGTACTTC.